Listed here is a single T cell receptor beta chain. This sample is drawn from a study of shared clonotypes between healthy human individuals. Study summary: The composition of the donors was a couple of women and a few men aged 18 to 49.

The repertoire was sequenced with immunoSEQ multiplex PCR; TCRdb's copy has only in-frame clones and lacks some. This table has 2.3 million or so clones, 90% to 95% appearing once. The V gene's germline CDR1 is SGHRS and CDR2 YFSETQ. The V end lost 0 bases, the J end lost 0 bases, and 9 bases lay between the germline ends. The CDR3 consists of 15 residues. CD45RA-negative memory and CD45RA+ naive subsets were split from the CD4+ cells. J is TRBJ1-2 and V is TRBV5-1; D not certain. The sample taken for sequencing was naive CD4+ T cells from PBMCs. As to subset: CD45RA+ positively selected. The TCR originated in a man aged 18 to 30 in good health. Some clones in this sample may be carry-over from other donors' samples. CDR3 in amino acids: CASSLGLNSNYGYTF. CDR3 DNA sequence: TGCGCCAGCAGCTTGGGCCTGAATTCTAACTATGGCTACACCTTC.